This T cell receptor (beta chain) originates from a study of blood T cell dynamics during melanoma immunotherapy. For the study at large: First-line therapy was either pembrolizumab or nivolumab with ipilimumab for metastatic melanoma. General observations from the study: Disease-control patients' PBMC repertoires became either more clonal or more diverse at W3.

This clone was seen a single time. Its specificity is not known. DNA loading was fixed at 350 to 450 ng for all bulk PBMC samples. Some clones are missing from TCRdb's copy, which holds only in-frame ones; the method was immunoSEQ multiplex PCR. Seen here are approximately 28,000 clones, roughly 83% observed once, and the top ten hold 10%. Germline loops: CDR1 MNHNS, CDR2 SASEGT. The CDR3 totals 11 residues. V lost 5 bases and J lost 6, with 6 bases in between. Time point indicated: week 3, after first cycle of checkpoint inhibitor. One draw preceded checkpoint blockade; another followed its first cycle at week 3.

V gene TRBV6-1 combines with J gene TRBJ2-3; unclear D gene. The input for sequencing was blood, taken from a patient treated with checkpoint blockade. This TCR came from a human donor with melanoma. The CDR3 nucleotides read TGTGCCAGCAGTTCGATTGATACGCAGTATTTT. This sequence encodes CASSSIDTQYF.